A selection of T cell receptor beta chains follows, all from one sample in a study of T cells expressing NK-cell markers. Using the 5' RACE reads, TCRdb records one entry per CDR3 protein without DNA. The table for this sample gives about 180,000 distinct CDR3 sequences. The sample comprised blood T cells: a sorted CD56 or NKG2C T cell subset, CD4+ or CD8+ T cells, or bulk PBMC T cells (not recorded which). The receptors shown here come from a woman aged 18 to 69 in good health. The CDR3 runs from the conserved cysteine through the conserved F or W.

CDR3aa	v_gene	j_gene
CATSRSREREQYF	TRBV15	TRBJ2-7
CASSRSGSPNLHEQYF	TRBV5-1	TRBJ2-7
CASSLAQGAWETQYF	TRBV5-1	TRBJ2-5
CASTMDRQETQYF	TRBV12-3/TRBV12-4	TRBJ2-5
CSVEFGAAYEQYF	TRBV29-1	TRBJ2-7
CASSQDQQYSYEQYF	TRBV4-2	TRBJ2-7
CAWRQGSDQPQHF	TRBV30	TRBJ1-5
CASSPRREVANEQFF	TRBV7-3	TRBJ2-1
CASSQIQGEAFF	TRBV7-9	TRBJ1-1
CAMQDYENTEAFF	TRBV12-3/TRBV12-4	TRBJ1-1
CAWDRDNSPLHF	TRBV30	TRBJ1-6
CSAPRGLTSTDTQYF	TRBV20-1	TRBJ2-3
CASSPDRVNTEAFF	TRBV2	TRBJ1-1
CSARATDTYEQYF	TRBV20-1	TRBJ2-7
CSAGGLAGANEQFF	TRBV20-1	TRBJ2-1
CASSASQGTYGYTF	TRBV12-3/TRBV12-4	TRBJ1-2
CASSYSAGRANYGYTF	TRBV6-5	TRBJ1-2
CSADTGSETQYF	TRBV20-1	TRBJ2-5
CASSPLNHQGAPYEQYF	TRBV7-9	TRBJ2-7
CATRTEGLETQYF	TRBV24-1	TRBJ2-5
CASSQDGRVYGYTF	TRBV3-1	TRBJ1-2
CASSDPPHSYEQYF	TRBV5-1	TRBJ2-7
CATSDPAGNTGVSYNEQFF	TRBV24-1	TRBJ2-1
CASSLAPTNTGELFF	TRBV7-6	TRBJ2-2
CASRAGRNSGYTF	TRBV28	TRBJ1-2
CATKGPSGGSTDTQYF	TRBV7-9	TRBJ2-3
CSASLGSGGGSYGYTF	TRBV20-1	TRBJ1-2
CSARGSRQAYEQYF	TRBV20-1	TRBJ2-7
CSAESNPGRTQETQYF	TRBV20-1	TRBJ2-5
CASSLKQGRQPQHF	TRBV7-6	TRBJ1-5
CASSPSSGSYEQYF	TRBV5-1	TRBJ2-7
CASSLGGPRGTEAFF	TRBV5-1	TRBJ1-1
CASRNSWDNSPLHF	TRBV12-3/TRBV12-4	TRBJ1-6
CASSSGLAKAKNIQYF	TRBV28	TRBJ2-4
CASSRGRQTDTQYF	TRBV5-1	TRBJ2-3
CASSLPPDTQYF	TRBV7-3	TRBJ2-3
CASSLDLGGGSYNEQFF	TRBV5-4	TRBJ2-1
CASTMGVGANTEAFF	TRBV5-1	TRBJ1-1
CASSLLDAYNEQFF	TRBV5-6	TRBJ2-1
CASSLSAGTFNRGYTF	TRBV12-3/TRBV12-4	TRBJ1-2
CASSQDSVGTYEQYF	TRBV4-1	TRBJ2-7
CASSVTGHGNEQFF	TRBV19	TRBJ2-1
CAFSSVLWETQYF	TRBV30	TRBJ2-5